This T cell receptor (beta chain) stems from a study of blood T cell repertoires in COVID-19. Study at large: Sources were T cells, B-cell-depleted T cells, or PBMCs; the material itself was cDNA or gDNA.

The CDR3 loop spans 13 amino acids. V lost 0 bases and J 4 bases, leaving 9 bases between the germline ends. In germline, CDR1 is GTSNPN, CDR2 SVGIG (reference sequence). The protocol was immunoSEQ multiplex PCR, while the TCRdb copy is restricted to in-frame clones and leaves out a portion. The table records about 170,000 clones, approximately 91% of them present only once. V usage is TRBV30 and J usage is TRBJ1-1, with a tentative D call TRBD1 (5 bases). This receptor was taken from a man aged 18-30 years with COVID-19, enrolled during active disease. The sequenced sample was peripheral blood. The CDR3 protein is CAWSVGGVTEAFF. The CDR3, as DNA: TGTGCCTGGAGTGTTGGGGGGGTCACTGAAGCTTTCTTT.